Below, one T cell receptor (beta chain) is given with its context. Its specificity is unknown. Repertoires were generated with immunoSEQ multiplex PCR, while TCRdb's copy carries only in-frame clones and drops some. The sample lists tens of thousands of clones, approximately 86% occurring once. This entry comes from a study of T cells in localized non-small cell lung cancer. Whole-study results and caveats: Longer overall survival was linked to higher blood T cell density. Median detection of top 100 tumor clones in adjacent lung was over 45 clones. Clonality peaked in uninvolved adjacent lung rather than tumor.

This CDR3 has 13 amino acids. V was pared by 6 bases and J by 1 base, with 6 bases between. Germline V gives CDR1 SGHVS, CDR2 FNYEAQ. This TCR derives from a female donor with stage II lung adenocarcinoma. The sequencing used PBMCs, collected before any cancer treatment. The chain is built from TRBV7-6 and TRBJ2-2, with D perhaps TRBD1 or TRBD2 (5 bases each). The CDR3 DNA is TGTGCCAGCAGGGGGGAGAACACCGGGGAGCTGTTTTTT. It translates to CASRGENTGELFF.